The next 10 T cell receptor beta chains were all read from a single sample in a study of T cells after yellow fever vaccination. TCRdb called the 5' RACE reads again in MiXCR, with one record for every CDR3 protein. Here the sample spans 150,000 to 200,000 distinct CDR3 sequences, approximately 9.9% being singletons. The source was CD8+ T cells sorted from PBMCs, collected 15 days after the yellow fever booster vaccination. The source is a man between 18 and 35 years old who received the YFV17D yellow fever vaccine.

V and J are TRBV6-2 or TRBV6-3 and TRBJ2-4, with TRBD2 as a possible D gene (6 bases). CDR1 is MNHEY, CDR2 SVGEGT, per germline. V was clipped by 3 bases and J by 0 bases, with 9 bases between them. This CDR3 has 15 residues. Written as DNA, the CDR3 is TGTGCCAGCAGTTATGGAGGGCAAGCCAAAAACATTCAGTACTTC. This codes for CASSYGGQAKNIQYF.

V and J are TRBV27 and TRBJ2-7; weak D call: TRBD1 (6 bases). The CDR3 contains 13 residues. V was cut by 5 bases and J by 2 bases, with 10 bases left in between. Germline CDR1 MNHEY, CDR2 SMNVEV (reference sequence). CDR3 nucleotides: TGTGCCAGCAGTCCAGCAGGGGCCTACGAGCAGTACTTC. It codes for CASSPAGAYEQYF.

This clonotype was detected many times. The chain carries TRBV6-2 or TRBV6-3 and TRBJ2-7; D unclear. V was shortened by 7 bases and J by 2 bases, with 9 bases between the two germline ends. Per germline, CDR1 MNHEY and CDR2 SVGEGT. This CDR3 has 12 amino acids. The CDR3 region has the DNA TGTGCCAGCAACGACGGACCCTACGAGCAGTACTTC. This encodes CASNDGPYEQYF.

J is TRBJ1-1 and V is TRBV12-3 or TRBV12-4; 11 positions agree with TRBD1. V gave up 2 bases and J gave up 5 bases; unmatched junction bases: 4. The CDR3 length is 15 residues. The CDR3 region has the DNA TGTGCCAGCAGTTTAACCGGGACAGGGGGGACTGAAGCTTTCTTT. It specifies CASSLTGTGGTEAFF.

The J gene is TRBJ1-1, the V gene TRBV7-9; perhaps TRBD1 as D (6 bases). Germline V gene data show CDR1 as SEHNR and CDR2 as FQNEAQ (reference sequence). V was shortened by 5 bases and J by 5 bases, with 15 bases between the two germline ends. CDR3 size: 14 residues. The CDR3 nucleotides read TGTGCCAGCAGCCCAAGGAAAGGGGGTACTGAAGCTTTCTTT. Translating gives CASSPRKGGTEAFF.

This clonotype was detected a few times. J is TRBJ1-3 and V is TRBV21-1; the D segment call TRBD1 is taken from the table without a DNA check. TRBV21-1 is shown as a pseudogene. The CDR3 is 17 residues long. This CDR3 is CASSKARGAQYVNTIYF. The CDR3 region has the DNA TGTGCCAGCAGCAAAGCGCGGGGGGCGCAGTACGTAAACACCATATATTTT.

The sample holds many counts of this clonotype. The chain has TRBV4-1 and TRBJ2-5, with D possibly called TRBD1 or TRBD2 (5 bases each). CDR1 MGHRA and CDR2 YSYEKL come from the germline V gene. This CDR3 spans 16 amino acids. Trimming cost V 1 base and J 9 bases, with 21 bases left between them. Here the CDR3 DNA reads TGCGCCAGCAGCCAAGCGGCTACCCGGGGCCTGAGGGCCCAGTACTTC. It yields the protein CASSQAATRGLRAQYF.

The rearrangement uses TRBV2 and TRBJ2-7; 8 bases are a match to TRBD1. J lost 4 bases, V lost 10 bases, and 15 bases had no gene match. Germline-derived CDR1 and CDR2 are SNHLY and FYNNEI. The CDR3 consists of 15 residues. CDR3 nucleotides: TGTGCCACCCCTCCCCGAGACAGGGGACCGTACGAGCAGTACTTC. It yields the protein CATPPRDRGPYEQYF.

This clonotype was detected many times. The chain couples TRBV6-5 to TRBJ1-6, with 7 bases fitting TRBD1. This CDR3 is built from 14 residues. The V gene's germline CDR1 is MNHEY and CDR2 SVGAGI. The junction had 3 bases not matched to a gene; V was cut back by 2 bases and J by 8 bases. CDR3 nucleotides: TGTGCCAGCAGTTACACAACAGGGGATTCACCCCTCCACTTT. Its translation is CASSYTTGDSPLHF.

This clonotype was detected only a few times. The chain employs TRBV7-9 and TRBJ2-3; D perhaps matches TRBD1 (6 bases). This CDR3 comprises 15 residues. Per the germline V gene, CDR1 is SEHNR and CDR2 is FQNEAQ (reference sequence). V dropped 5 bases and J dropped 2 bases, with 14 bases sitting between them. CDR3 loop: CASSRGEGDTDTQYF. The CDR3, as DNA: TGTGCCAGCAGCCGGGGCGAGGGGGACACAGATACGCAGTATTTT.